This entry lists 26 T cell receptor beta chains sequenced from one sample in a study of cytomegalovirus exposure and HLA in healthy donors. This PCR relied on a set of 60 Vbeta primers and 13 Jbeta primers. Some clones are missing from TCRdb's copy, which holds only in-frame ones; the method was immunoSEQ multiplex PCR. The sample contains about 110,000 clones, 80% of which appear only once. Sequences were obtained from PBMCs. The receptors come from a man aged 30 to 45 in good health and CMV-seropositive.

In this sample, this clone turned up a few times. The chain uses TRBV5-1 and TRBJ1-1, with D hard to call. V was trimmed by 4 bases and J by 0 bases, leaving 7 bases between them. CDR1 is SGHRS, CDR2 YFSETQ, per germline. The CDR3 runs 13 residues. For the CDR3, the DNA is TGCGCCAGCAGCAAAGACATGAACACTGAAGCTTTCTTT. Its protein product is CASSKDMNTEAFF.

Here the CDR3 reads CASSLGQSYGYTF. CDR3 nucleotides: TGTGCCAGCAGCTTGGGACAGTCCTATGGCTACACCTTC. V usage is TRBV5-6 and J usage is TRBJ1-2; D may be TRBD1 (5 bases). The V gene's germline CDR1 is SGHDT and CDR2 YYEEEE. CDR3 size: 13 residues. Trimming removed 0 bases from V and 4 bases from J, with 7 bases in between.

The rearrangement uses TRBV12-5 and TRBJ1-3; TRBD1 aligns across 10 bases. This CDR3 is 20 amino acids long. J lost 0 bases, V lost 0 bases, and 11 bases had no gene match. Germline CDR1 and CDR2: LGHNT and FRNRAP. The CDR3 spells CASGLVRQGASTVSGNTIYF. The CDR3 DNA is TGTGCTAGTGGTTTGGTGCGACAGGGGGCGTCTACCGTCTCTGGAAACACCATATATTTT.

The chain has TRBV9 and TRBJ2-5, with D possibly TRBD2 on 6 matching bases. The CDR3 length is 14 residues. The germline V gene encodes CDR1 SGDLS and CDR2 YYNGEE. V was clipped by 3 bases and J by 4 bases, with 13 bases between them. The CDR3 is CASSGAPGVETQYF. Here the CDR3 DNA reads TGTGCCAGCAGCGGGGCCCCGGGAGTAGAGACCCAGTACTTC.

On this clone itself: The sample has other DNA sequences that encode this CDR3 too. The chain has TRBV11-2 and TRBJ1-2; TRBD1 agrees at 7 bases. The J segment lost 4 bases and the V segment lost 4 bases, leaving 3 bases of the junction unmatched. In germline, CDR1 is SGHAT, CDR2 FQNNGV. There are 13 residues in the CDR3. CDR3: CASSSGQSYGYTF. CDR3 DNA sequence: TGTGCCAGCAGCTCGGGACAGTCCTATGGCTACACCTTC.

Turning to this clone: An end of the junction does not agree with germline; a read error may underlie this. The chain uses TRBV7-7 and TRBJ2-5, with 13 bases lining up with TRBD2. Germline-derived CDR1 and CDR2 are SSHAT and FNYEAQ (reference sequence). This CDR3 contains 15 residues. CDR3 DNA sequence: TGTGCTAGCAGCTTGGGACTAGCGGGGCGGGAGACCCAGTACTTC. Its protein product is CASSLGLAGRETQYF.

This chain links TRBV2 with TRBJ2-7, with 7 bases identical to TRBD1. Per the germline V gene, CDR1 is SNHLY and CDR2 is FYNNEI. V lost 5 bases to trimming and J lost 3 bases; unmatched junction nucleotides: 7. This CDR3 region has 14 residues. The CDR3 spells CASSTSGTDYEQYF. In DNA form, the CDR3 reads TGTGCCAGCAGTACTTCCGGGACAGACTACGAGCAGTACTTC.

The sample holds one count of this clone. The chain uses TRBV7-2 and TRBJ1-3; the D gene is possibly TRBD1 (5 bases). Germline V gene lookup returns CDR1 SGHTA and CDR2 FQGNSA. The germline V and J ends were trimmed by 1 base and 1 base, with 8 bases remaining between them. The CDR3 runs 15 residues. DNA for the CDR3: TGTGCCAGCAGCTTAGGGAGACAGTCTGGAAACACCATATATTTT. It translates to CASSLGRQSGNTIYF.

CDR3 residues: CASRPDIATNEKLFF. CDR3 DNA: TGTGCCAGCAGGCCGGACATTGCAACTAATGAAAAACTGTTTTTT. This chain joins TRBV7-2 and TRBJ1-4; possibly TRBD1 for D (5 bases). The CDR3 totals 15 residues. Trimming shortened V by 6 bases and J by 0 bases, and 11 bases separated the two germline ends. Germline loops: CDR1 SGHTA, CDR2 FQGNSA.

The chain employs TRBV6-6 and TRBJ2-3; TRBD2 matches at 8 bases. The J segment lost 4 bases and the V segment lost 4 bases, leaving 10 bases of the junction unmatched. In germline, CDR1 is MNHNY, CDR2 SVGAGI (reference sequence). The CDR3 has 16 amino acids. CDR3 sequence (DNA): TGTGCCAGCAGTTCGACTACTAGCGGTGGTGCAGATACGCAGTATTTT. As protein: CASSSTTSGGADTQYF.

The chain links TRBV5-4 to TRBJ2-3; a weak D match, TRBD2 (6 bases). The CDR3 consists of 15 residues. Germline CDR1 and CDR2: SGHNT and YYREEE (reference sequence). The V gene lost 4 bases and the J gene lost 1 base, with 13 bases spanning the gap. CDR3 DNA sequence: TGTGCCAGCAGCCCCTCTAGCGATCGCACAGATACGCAGTATTTT. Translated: CASSPSSDRTDTQYF. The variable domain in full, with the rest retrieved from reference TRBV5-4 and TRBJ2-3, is ETGVTQSPTHLIKTRGQQVTLRCSSQSGHNTVSWYQQALGQGPQFIFQYYREEENGRGNFPPRFSGLQFPNYSSELNVNALELDDSALYLCASSPSSDRTDTQYFGPGTRLTVL.

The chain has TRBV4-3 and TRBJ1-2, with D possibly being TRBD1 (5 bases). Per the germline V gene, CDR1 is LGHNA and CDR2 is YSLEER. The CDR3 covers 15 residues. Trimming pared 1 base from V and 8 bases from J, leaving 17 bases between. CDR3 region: CASSQAEGVGIGYTF. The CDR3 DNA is TGCGCCAGCAGCCAAGCCGAAGGGGTGGGGATAGGCTACACCTTC.

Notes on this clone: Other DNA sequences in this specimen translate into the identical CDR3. CDR3 in DNA: TGTGCCAGTAGTCAAGGGGCCTCCTACGAGCAGTACTTC. Translating gives CASSQGASYEQYF. The chain links TRBV19 to TRBJ2-7; maybe TRBD1 (5 bases). The CDR3 loop spans 13 amino acids. Germline loops: CDR1 LNHDA, CDR2 SQIVND (reference sequence). The V end lost 5 bases, the J end lost 0 bases, and 8 bases lay between the germline ends. Based on the CDR3 plus reference TRBV19 and TRBJ2-7, the full variable domain is DGGITQSPKYLFRKEGQNVTLSCEQNLNHDAMYWYRQDPGQGLRLIYYSQIVNDFQKGDIAEGYSVSREKKESFPLTVTSAQKNPTAFYLCASSQGASYEQYFGPGTRLTVT.

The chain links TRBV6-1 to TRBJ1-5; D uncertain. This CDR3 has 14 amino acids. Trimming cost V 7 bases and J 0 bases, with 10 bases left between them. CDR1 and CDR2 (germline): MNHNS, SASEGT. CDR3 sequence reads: CASNSGNSNQPQHF. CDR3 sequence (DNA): TGTGCCAGCAATAGCGGCAATAGCAATCAGCCCCAGCATTTT.

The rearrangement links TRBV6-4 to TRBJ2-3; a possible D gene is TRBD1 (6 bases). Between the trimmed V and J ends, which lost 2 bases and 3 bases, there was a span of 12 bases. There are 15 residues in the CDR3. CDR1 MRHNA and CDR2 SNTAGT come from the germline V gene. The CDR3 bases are TGTGCCAGCAGTGACAATGGGGGCGCGACAGATACGCAGTATTTT. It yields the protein CASSDNGGATDTQYF.

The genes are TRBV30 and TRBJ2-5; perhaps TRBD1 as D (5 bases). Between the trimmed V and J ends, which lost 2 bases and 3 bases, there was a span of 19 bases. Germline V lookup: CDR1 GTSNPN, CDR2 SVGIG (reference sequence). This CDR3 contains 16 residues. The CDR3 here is CAWSSGLGQGKETQYF. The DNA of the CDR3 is TGTGCCTGGAGTTCTGGGCTAGGGCAGGGTAAAGAGACCCAGTACTTC.

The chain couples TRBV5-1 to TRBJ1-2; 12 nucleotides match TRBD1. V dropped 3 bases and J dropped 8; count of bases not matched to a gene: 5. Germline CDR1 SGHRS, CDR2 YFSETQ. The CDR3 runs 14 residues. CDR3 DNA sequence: TGCGCCAGCAGCTCGGGACAGGGGGCAAAGGGCTACACCTTC. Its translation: CASSSGQGAKGYTF.

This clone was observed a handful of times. CDR3 nucleotides: TGCGCCAGCAGCCAAGAGGGGACAGGGGGCTCACCCCTCCACTTT. Translating gives CASSQEGTGGSPLHF. The chain joins TRBV4-1 to TRBJ1-6; 12 bases align to TRBD1. Germline CDR1 and CDR2: MGHRA and YSYEKL. The CDR3 loop spans 15 amino acids. V lost 0 bases to trimming and J lost 10 bases; unmatched junction nucleotides: 1.

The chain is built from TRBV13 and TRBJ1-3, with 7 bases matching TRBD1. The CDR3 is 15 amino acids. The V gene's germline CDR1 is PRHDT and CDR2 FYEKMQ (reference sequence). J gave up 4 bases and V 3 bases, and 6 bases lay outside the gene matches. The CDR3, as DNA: TGTGCCAGCAGCTTTACAGGGGTTCCGGGAAACACCATATATTTT. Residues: CASSFTGVPGNTIYF.

The CDR3: CASSLQGRGYTF. CDR3 DNA sequence: TGTGCCAGCAGCCTACAGGGCCGGGGCTACACCTTC. The V call is TRBV28, the J call TRBJ1-2, with D tentatively TRBD1 (6 bases). The ends were cut back, 6 bases at V and 8 bases at J, with 13 bases in the middle. Germline-derived CDR1 and CDR2 are MDHEN and SYDVKM. The CDR3 has 12 amino acids.

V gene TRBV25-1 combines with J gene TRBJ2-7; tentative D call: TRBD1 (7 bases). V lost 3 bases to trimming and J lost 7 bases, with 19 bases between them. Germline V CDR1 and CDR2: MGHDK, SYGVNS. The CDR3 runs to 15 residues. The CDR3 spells CASSDPLEGAEEQYF. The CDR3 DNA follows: TGTGCCAGCAGTGATCCCCTGGAGGGGGCCGAGGAGCAGTACTTC.

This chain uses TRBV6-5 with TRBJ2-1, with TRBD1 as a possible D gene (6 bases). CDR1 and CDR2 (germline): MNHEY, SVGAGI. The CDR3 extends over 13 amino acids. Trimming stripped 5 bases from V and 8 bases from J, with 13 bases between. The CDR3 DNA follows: TGTGCCAGCAGTCCGGTTGGGGGCGATGAGCAGTTCTTC. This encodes CASSPVGGDEQFF.

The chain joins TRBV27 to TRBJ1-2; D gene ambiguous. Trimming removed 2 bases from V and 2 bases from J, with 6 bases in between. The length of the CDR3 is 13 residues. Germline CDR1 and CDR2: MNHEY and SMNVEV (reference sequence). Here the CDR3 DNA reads TGTGCCAGCAGTTTAACGGGGAACTATGGCTACACCTTC. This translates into CASSLTGNYGYTF.

For the CDR3, the DNA is TGTGCCAGTAATAATCCGAGCCAGGGGGCGGTTGAAGCTTTCTTT. Its protein product is CASNNPSQGAVEAFF. The chain joins TRBV19 to TRBJ1-1, with 8 positions matching TRBD1. J gave up 7 bases and V 7 bases, and 14 bases lay outside the gene matches. Germline values: CDR1 LNHDA, CDR2 SQIVND (reference sequence). This CDR3 is 15 amino acids long.

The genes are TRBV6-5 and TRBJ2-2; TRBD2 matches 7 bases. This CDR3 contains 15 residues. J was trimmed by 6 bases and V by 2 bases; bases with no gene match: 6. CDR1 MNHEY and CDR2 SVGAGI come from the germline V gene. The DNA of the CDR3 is TGTGCCAGCAGTTACAGGGGACGGGGGGCCGGGGAGCTGTTTTTT. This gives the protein CASSYRGRGAGELFF.

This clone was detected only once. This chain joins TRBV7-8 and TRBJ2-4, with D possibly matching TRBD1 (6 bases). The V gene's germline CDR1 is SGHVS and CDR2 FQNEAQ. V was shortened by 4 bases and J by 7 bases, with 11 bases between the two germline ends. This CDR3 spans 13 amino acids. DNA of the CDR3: TGTGCCAGCAGCTACGACAGGAGGAACATTCAGTACTTC. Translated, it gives CASSYDRRNIQYF.